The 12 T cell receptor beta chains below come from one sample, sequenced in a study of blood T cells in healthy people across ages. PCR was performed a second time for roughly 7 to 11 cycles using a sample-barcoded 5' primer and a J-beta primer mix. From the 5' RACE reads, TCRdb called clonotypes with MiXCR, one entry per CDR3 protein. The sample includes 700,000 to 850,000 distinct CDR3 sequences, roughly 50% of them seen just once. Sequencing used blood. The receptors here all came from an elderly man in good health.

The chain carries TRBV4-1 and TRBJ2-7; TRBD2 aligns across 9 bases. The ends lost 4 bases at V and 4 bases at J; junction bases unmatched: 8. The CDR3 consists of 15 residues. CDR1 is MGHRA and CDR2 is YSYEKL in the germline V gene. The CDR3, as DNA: TGCGCCAGCAGCCGAATAGCGGGAGTCCGGTACGAGCAGTACTTC. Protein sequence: CASSRIAGVRYEQYF.

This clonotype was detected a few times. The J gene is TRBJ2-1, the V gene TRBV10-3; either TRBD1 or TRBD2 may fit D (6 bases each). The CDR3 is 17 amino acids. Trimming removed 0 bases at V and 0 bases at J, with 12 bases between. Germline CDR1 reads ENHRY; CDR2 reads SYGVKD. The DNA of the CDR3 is TGTGCCATCAGTGAGTCGCTCGGGGGCAACTCCTACAATGAGCAGTTCTTC. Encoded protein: CAISESLGGNSYNEQFF.

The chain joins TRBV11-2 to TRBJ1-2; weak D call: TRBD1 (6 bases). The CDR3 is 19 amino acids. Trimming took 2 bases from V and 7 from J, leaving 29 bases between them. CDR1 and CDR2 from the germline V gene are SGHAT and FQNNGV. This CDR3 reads CASSLSRRARGGFSLGYTF. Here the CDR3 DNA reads TGTGCCAGCAGCTTAAGTAGGAGAGCGAGGGGGGGTTTTAGCCTTGGCTACACCTTC.

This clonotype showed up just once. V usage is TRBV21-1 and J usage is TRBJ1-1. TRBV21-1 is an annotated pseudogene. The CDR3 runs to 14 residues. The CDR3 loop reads CANSKVEGNTEAFF. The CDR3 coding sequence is TGTGCCAACAGCAAAGTAGAGGGAAACACCGAAGCTTTCTTT.

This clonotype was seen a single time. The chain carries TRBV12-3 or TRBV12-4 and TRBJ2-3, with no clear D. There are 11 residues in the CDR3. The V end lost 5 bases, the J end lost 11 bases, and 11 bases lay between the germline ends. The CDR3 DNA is TGTGCCAGCAGTCCCAGTCGCCGGCAGTATTTT. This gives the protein CASSPSRRQYF.

The CDR3 reads CASSLLPSGEKLFF. CDR3 bases: TGTGCCAGCAGTTTACTCCCCTCCGGCGAAAAACTGTTTTTT. The V and J genes are TRBV27 and TRBJ1-4; D is ambiguous. The CDR3 totals 14 residues. The germline V and J ends were trimmed by 2 bases and 8 bases, with 12 bases remaining between them. Germline-derived CDR1 and CDR2 are MNHEY and SMNVEV (reference sequence).

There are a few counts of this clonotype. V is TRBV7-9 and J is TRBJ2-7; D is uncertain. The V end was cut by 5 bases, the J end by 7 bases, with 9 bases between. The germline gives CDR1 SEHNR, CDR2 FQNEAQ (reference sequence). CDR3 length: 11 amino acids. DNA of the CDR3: TGTGCCAGCAGCGAAGGTCGGGAGCAGTACTTC. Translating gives CASSEGREQYF.

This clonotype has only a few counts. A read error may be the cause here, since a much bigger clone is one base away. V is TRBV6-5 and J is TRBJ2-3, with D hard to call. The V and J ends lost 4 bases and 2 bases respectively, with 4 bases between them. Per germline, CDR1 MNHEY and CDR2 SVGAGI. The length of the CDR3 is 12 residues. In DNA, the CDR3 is TGTGCCAGCAGTTCCGACACAGATACGCAGTATTTT. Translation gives CASSSDTDTQYF.

This CDR3 is CASSSSPHTGDIAKNIQYF. In nucleotides, the CDR3 is TGTGCCAGCAGTAGTTCCCCCCATACAGGTGATATAGCCAAAAACATTCAGTACTTC. V usage is TRBV28 and J usage is TRBJ2-4; D might be TRBD1 (5 bases). The CDR3 runs to 19 residues. Trimming removed 5 bases from V and 0 bases from J, with 23 bases in between. CDR1 is MDHEN, CDR2 SYDVKM, per germline. The variable domain in full, completed from reference TRBV28 and TRBJ2-4, reads DVKVTQSSRYLVKRTGEKVFLECVQDMDHENMFWYRQDPGLGLRLIYFSYDVKMKEKGDIPEGYSVSREKKERFSLILESASTNQTSMYLCASSSSPHTGDIAKNIQYFGAGTRLSVL.

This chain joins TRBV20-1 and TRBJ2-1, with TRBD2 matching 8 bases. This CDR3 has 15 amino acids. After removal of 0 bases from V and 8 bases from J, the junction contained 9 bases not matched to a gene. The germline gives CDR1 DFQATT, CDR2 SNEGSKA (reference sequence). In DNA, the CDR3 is TGCAGTGCTAGAGATTCCGGGAGGGCCCACGATGAGCAGTTCTTC. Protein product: CSARDSGRAHDEQFF.

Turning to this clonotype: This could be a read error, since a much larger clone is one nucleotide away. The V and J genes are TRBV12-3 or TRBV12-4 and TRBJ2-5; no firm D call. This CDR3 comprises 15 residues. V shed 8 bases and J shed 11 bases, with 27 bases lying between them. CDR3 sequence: CASSPREAPTNEQYF. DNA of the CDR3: TGTGCCAGCTCCCCCCGAGAGGCCCCTACCAATGAGCAGTACTTC.

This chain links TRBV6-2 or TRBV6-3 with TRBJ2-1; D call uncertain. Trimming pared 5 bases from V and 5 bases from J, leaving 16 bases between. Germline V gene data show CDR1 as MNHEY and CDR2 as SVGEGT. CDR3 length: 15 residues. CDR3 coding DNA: TGTGCCAGCAGTCCCCCGCCTAGGCTCAACAATGAGCAGTTCTTC. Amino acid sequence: CASSPPPRLNNEQFF.